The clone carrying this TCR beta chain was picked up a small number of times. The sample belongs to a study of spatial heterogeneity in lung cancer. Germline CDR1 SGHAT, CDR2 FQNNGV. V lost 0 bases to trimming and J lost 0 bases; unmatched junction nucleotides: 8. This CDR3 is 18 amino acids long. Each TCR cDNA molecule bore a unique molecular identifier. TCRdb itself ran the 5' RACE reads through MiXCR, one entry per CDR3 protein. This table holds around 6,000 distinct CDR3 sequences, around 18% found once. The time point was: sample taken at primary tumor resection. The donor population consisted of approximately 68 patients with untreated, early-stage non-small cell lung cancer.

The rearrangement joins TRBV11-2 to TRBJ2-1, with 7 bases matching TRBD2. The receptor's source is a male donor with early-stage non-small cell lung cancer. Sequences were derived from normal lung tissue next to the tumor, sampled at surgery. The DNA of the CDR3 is TGTGCCAGCAGCTTAGACCCCGGGACTACCAGCTCCTACAATGAGCAGTTCTTC. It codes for CASSLDPGTTSSYNEQFF.